Below, 20 T cell receptor beta chains from the same sample are listed, as sequenced in a study of identical twins. TCRdb itself ran the 5' RACE reads through MiXCR, one entry per CDR3 protein. The table records 600,000 to 850,000 distinct CDR3 sequences, 15% to 20% of them present only once. The same sample was also used in a study of T cells expressing NK-cell markers.

Sequences were obtained from PBMCs. These receptors came from a woman under 30 in good health.

This clonotype was counted between two and nine times. The CDR3 loop is CASSPRTGITMLQYF. In DNA form, the CDR3 reads TGTGCCAGCAGTCCGCGGACAGGCATCACCATGCTTCAGTACTTC. The chain uses TRBV12-3 or TRBV12-4 and TRBJ2-4; 7 bases agree with TRBD1. With V trimmed by 5 bases and J by 11 bases, 15 bases remained unmatched. The CDR3 runs to 15 residues.

The chain recombines TRBV3-1 with TRBJ2-1; 9 bases match TRBD2. The CDR3 runs to 16 residues. The junction had 6 bases not matched to a gene; V was cut back by 1 base and J by 5 bases. Looked up from germline, CDR1 is LGHDT and CDR2 is YNNKEL (reference sequence). The CDR3 protein is CASSQAFERGDNEQFF. CDR3 nucleotides: TGTGCCAGCAGCCAAGCGTTTGAGCGGGGGGACAATGAGCAGTTCTTC.

CDR3 sequence reads: CAISPGQAYEQYF. DNA for the CDR3: TGTGCCATCAGTCCTGGACAGGCCTACGAGCAGTACTTC. V usage is TRBV10-3 and J usage is TRBJ2-7; 7 nucleotides line up with TRBD1. This CDR3 contains 13 residues. CDR1 is ENHRY and CDR2 is SYGVKD in the germline V gene. Losses at the gene ends were 5 bases for V and 2 bases for J; bases not matched to a gene: 3.

This clonotype was seen a handful of times. The J gene is TRBJ1-6, the V gene TRBV5-1, with 8 bases identical to TRBD1. The CDR3 has 12 amino acids. The germline V gene encodes CDR1 SGHRS and CDR2 YFSETQ. With V trimmed by 3 bases and J by 15 bases, 5 bases remained unmatched. The CDR3 region has the DNA TGCGCCAGCAGCTCACAGGGGGAGGGCCTCCACTTT. This sequence encodes CASSSQGEGLHF.

This clonotype has at least ten counts. The chain uses TRBV12-3 or TRBV12-4 and TRBJ1-6; TRBD1 agrees at 10 bases. V shed 4 bases, J shed 10 bases, and the junction held 7 bases outside the gene matches. The CDR3 covers 15 residues. DNA for the CDR3: TGTGCCAGCAGTTCCCAGGGACAGGGGCCATCACCCCTCCACTTT. Translated, it gives CASSSQGQGPSPLHF.

This clonotype has a handful of counts. V usage is TRBV9 and J usage is TRBJ1-6; 7 nucleotides agree with TRBD1. V shed 6 bases and J 8 bases; nucleotides not matched to a gene: 5. The germline gives CDR1 SGDLS, CDR2 YYNGEE. The CDR3 length is 13 residues. This chain's CDR3 is CASKGQGDSPLHF. The CDR3 DNA is TGTGCCAGCAAGGGTCAGGGGGATTCACCCCTCCACTTT.

The V gene is TRBV6-1, the J gene TRBJ1-1; D uncertain. The CDR3 totals 13 residues. From germline, CDR1 is MNHNS and CDR2 SASEGT. Trimming took 7 bases from V and 1 from J, leaving 10 bases between them. CDR3 coding DNA: TGTGCCAGCACCAGATACCAGAACACTGAAGCTTTCTTT. Encoded protein: CASTRYQNTEAFF.

This clonotype was observed many times. The V and J genes are TRBV29-1 and TRBJ2-1, with D perhaps TRBD1 (6 bases). The CDR3 has 11 residues. Germline V gene lookup returns CDR1 SQVTM and CDR2 ANQGSEA. The V and J ends lost 7 bases and 8 bases respectively, with 12 bases between them. The CDR3 nucleotides are TGCAGCGCCTACAGGGACGATGAGCAGTTCTTC. Translation: CSAYRDDEQFF.

The J gene is TRBJ2-7, the V gene TRBV10-3; either TRBD1 or TRBD2 may fit D (5 bases each). Germline values: CDR1 ENHRY, CDR2 SYGVKD. This CDR3 is 13 amino acids long. Trimming stripped 4 bases from V and 4 bases from J, with 11 bases between. CDR3 amino acids: CAISGDGLYEQYF. CDR3 coding DNA: TGTGCCATCAGTGGGGACGGATTGTACGAGCAGTACTTC.

The chain uses TRBV6-2 or TRBV6-3 and TRBJ2-2; 15 bases line up with TRBD2. Germline CDR1 and CDR2: MNHEY and SVGEGT. The trim removed 0 bases at V and 9 bases at J, leaving 11 bases unmatched. This CDR3 has 19 residues. CDR3: CASSYSNPGLAGGPRELFF. CDR3 nucleotides: TGTGCCAGCAGTTACTCGAATCCCGGACTAGCGGGAGGGCCCCGGGAGCTGTTTTTT.

This clonotype was counted between two and nine times. The V call is TRBV29-1, the J call TRBJ1-1; no clear D gene. This CDR3 is 8 amino acids long. In germline, CDR1 is SQVTM, CDR2 ANQGSEA. The V and J ends lost 0 bases and 11 bases respectively, with 1 base between them. CDR3: CSVEDAFF. In DNA, the CDR3 is TGCAGCGTTGAAGATGCTTTCTTT. Using reference TRBV29-1 and TRBJ1-1 for the parts outside the CDR3, the full variable domain is SAVISQKPSRDICQRGTSLTIQCQVDSQVTMMFWYRQQPGQSLTLIATANQGSEATYESGFVIDKFPISRPNLTFSTLTVSNMSPEDSSIYLCSVEDAFFGQGTRLTVV.

This clonotype showed up just a few times. The chain is built from TRBV6-6 and TRBJ1-6; the D is unclear. This CDR3 is built from 11 residues. The germline gives CDR1 MNHNY, CDR2 SVGAGI (reference sequence). Trimming took 6 bases from V and 12 from J, leaving 9 bases between them. CDR3 in DNA: TGTGCCAGCAGGTCCGCAGGACCCCTCCACTTT. This encodes CASRSAGPLHF.

The genes are TRBV18 and TRBJ2-6; 7 bases align to TRBD2. V gave up 2 bases and J gave up 10 bases; unmatched junction bases: 2. Germline V gene sequence: CDR1 KGHSH, CDR2 LQKENI. CDR3 length: 13 residues. Written as DNA, the CDR3 is TGTGCCAGCTCACCAGGGGAGGGTAACGTCCTGACTTTC. Protein product: CASSPGEGNVLTF.

In this sample, this clonotype turned up a few times. The genes are TRBV20-1 and TRBJ2-5, with TRBD1 matching 7 bases. V shed 5 bases, J shed 2 bases, and the junction held 8 bases outside the gene matches. CDR1 is DFQATT, CDR2 SNEGSKA, per germline (reference sequence). The CDR3 runs to 14 residues. The CDR3 spells CSASAMTGQETQYF. In nucleotides, the CDR3 is TGCAGTGCTTCTGCTATGACAGGGCAAGAGACCCAGTACTTC.

The chain carries TRBV12-3 or TRBV12-4 and TRBJ1-2; weak D call: TRBD1 (6 bases). With 4 bases removed from V and 2 bases from J, the gap between germline ends came to 14 bases. The CDR3 is made up of 15 amino acids. CDR3 amino acids: CASSSYGTPNYGYTF. CDR3 sequence (DNA): TGTGCCAGCAGTTCATACGGGACACCCAACTATGGCTACACCTTC.

V usage is TRBV6-1 and J usage is TRBJ1-1; 8 positions match TRBD1. Germline lookup yields CDR1 MNHNS and CDR2 SASEGT. The CDR3 totals 14 residues. The J segment lost 6 bases and the V segment lost 3 bases, leaving 6 bases of the junction unmatched. The CDR3 spells CASSEMGQAAEAFF. CDR3 bases: TGTGCCAGCAGTGAGATGGGACAGGCTGCTGAAGCTTTCTTT.

This chain links TRBV27 with TRBJ2-7; D might be TRBD2 (5 bases). Germline V lookup: CDR1 MNHEY, CDR2 SMNVEV (reference sequence). The V gene lost 2 bases and the J gene lost 2 bases, with 13 bases spanning the gap. The CDR3 loop spans 15 amino acids. The CDR3 protein is CASSLEGFGTYEQYF. CDR3 DNA sequence: TGTGCCAGCAGTTTAGAGGGATTTGGCACCTACGAGCAGTACTTC.

The chain joins TRBV19 to TRBJ2-5, with D uncertain. The CDR3 has 15 residues. V shed 4 bases and J shed 1 base, with 13 bases lying between them. Germline V CDR1 and CDR2: LNHDA, SQIVND (reference sequence). The chain's CDR3 is CASSNPRASQETQYF. The CDR3 DNA is TGTGCCAGTAGTAACCCTCGCGCTTCCCAAGAGACCCAGTACTTC.

CDR3 loop: CASSEGTGGHSNEKLFF. Here the CDR3 DNA reads TGTGCCAGCAGTGAAGGGACAGGGGGTCATTCTAATGAAAAACTGTTTTTT. The chain links TRBV2 to TRBJ1-4; 10 bases line up with TRBD1. The length of the CDR3 is 17 residues. Germline V gene data show CDR1 as SNHLY and CDR2 as FYNNEI. V trimming: 1 base; J trimming: 3 bases; junction bases outside the gene matches: 5.

This clonotype was observed a handful of times. The genes are TRBV24-1 and TRBJ2-3; the D gene is possibly TRBD2 (5 bases). V lost 4 bases and J lost 4, with 11 bases in between. Germline-derived CDR1 and CDR2 are KGHDR and SFDVKD. This CDR3 is 14 amino acids long. The CDR3 region has the DNA TGTGCCACCAGTGACTGGACTGTTCCAGATACGCAGTATTTT. This gives the protein CATSDWTVPDTQYF.